This T cell receptor (beta chain) was sequenced for a study of blood T cell repertoires in COVID-19 (dated by TCRdb to about 2020). Regarding the study in general: Recovered participants in ImmuneRACE Cohort 3 were defined as having two consecutive negative NP/OP PCR tests, clearance from a healthcare professional, or resolution of symptoms. The collaborator samples originated in the United States, Italy and Spain and spanned the acute and convalescent phases of COVID-19. The material from the prospective study consisted of cDNA or gDNA derived from T cells, B-cell-depleted T cells, or PBMCs. Subjects who had been exposed to COVID-19, were actively infected with it, or had recovered from it provided the deeply sampled blood TCRbeta repertoires that made up the dataset. The repertoires were released in a freely available public database intended as a resource for research on the immune response to SARS-CoV-2. Samples came from the ongoing ImmuneRACE study (first 160 participants) plus 1,254 subjects from 6 global collaborators. Nearly every sample came with metadata listing a de-identified subject ID, COVID-19 status, age in years and sex. Where available, HLA class I and class II types were obtained from metadata supplied by the sample provider rather than from assay-based typing. What the work shows at the level of the full study, not this receptor alone: How much clinical and demographic metadata was included differed by source and by participant, and the metadata was provided uncurated.

In the prospective study, participants were roughly 18 to 95 years old, resided in around 25 geographic areas of the United States, and were enrolled through a virtual design. In the prospective study, participants were assigned to cohorts based on the clinical history participants reported in a screening survey and a study questionnaire. In the prospective study, mobile phlebotomists collected whole blood, serum and a nasopharyngeal or oropharyngeal swab from each participant. Additional blood draws and questionnaires over a roughly two-month period could optionally be provided by prospective study participants. Blood samples from the prospective study were shipped frozen or at room temperature prior to DNA extraction. On this clone itself: Its antigen is currently not known. No base qualities exist here, and no much larger clone lies one base off it.

From the cysteine up to the phenylalanine, the CDR3 has a length of 18 residues. Only the CDR3 part of the read is kept: 54 bases, read in frame from the first base. Here V drops 4 bases and J drops 2 bases, and the junction holds 12 bases not matched to any gene. CDR1 and CDR2 (LNHDA, SQIVND) derive from the germline V gene (reference sequence). TCRbeta CDR3 regions were amplified from genomic DNA by means of the immunoSEQ Assay, a bias-controlled multiplex PCR. The original pipeline was this. Nucleated cell counts per sample were estimated from amplification of reference gene primers within the assay. Sequence reads were collapsed and filtered to measure the absolute abundance of every unique TCRbeta CDR3 rearrangement. For each sample, productive Simpson clonality was calculated by taking the square root of Simpson's diversity index across productive rearrangements. TCRdb holds this immuneACCESS table with in-frame rearrangements only. Some clones are missing; in checked studies, unresolved V genes explain under half, and the rest has no known cause. That table furnishes V, J and clone size, whereas the DNA furnished D and trimming. The table for this sample lists around 290,000 clones; approximately 90% of them were counted only once. Of the sample, around 2% falls within the top ten clones.

Recombination linked TRBV19 to TRBJ1-5; TRBD1 fits 9 bases in the junction. This sequence originates from a woman aged 55-75 years in a cohort exposed to, infected with or recovered from COVID-19 (not recorded which). Material for sequencing was PBMCs or T cells enriched from blood (not recorded which). The nucleotide sequence reads as follows: TGTGCCAGTAGTACAGAGGCCGGGACAGGGAGGCGCAATCAGCCCCAGCATTTT. It encodes CASSTEAGTGRRNQPQHF.